This TCR beta chain was captured by sequencing in a study of blood T cell repertoires in COVID-19. On the study more broadly: Sites across the United States, Italy and Spain contributed samples from acute and convalescent COVID-19.

Those enrolled, adults aged roughly 18 to 90 years, came from roughly 23 US areas. Cohort allocation depended upon clinical history that participants reported. With respect to this clone: In the same sample, other DNA sequences code for this CDR3.

Trimming removed 5 bases at V and 4 bases at J, with 8 bases between. CDR1 is SGHVS and CDR2 is FNYEAQ in the germline V gene. This CDR3 comprises 13 residues. Authors' data handling: Estimation of nucleated cell counts relied on the amplification of reference gene primers. The protocol was immunoSEQ multiplex PCR, while the TCRdb copy is restricted to in-frame clones and leaves out a portion. V and J calls and clone size are those listed in that table; D and trimming were worked out from the DNA. There are about 350,000 clones in the sample; roughly 87% occur only once, and approximately 1% lies in the top ten.

Material for sequencing was PBMCs or T cells enriched from blood (not recorded which). The chain uses TRBV7-6 and TRBJ2-2, with D possibly being TRBD1 (6 bases). The receptor was derived from a woman in her 30s who had recovered from COVID-19. This chain's CDR3 is CASSPRGTGELFF. As DNA, the CDR3 is TGTGCCAGCAGCCCCAGGGGCACCGGGGAGCTGTTTTTT. The variable domain in full, completed from reference TRBV7-6 and TRBJ2-2, reads GAGVSQSPRYKVTKRGQDVALRCDPISGHVSLYWYRQALGQGPEFLTYFNYEAQQDKSGLPNDRFSAERPEGSISTLTIQRTEQRDSAMYRCASSPRGTGELFFGEGSRLTVL.